The 32 T cell receptor beta chains below all came from one sample that was sequenced in a study of blood T cell repertoires in COVID-19. TCRdb's table, derived via immunoSEQ multiplex PCR, lists solely in-frame clones and lacks some. The data hold about 150,000 clones, with less than 90% observed a single time. The sample taken for sequencing was peripheral blood. Receptor source: a human donor in a cohort sampled during active COVID-19.

The chain has TRBV2 and TRBJ1-2, with D maybe TRBD1 (5 bases). The CDR3 consists of 10 residues. The V end was cut by 11 bases, the J end by 3 bases, with 7 bases between. Germline CDR1 reads SNHLY; CDR2 reads FYNNEI. The CDR3 sequence is CAPGDYGYTF. CDR3 coding DNA: TGTGCCCCGGGGGACTATGGCTACACCTTC.

The chain employs TRBV12-3 or TRBV12-4 and TRBJ2-7; D might be TRBD2 (5 bases). Trimming took off 8 bases at V and 3 bases at J, with 14 bases between the two ends. This CDR3 is built from 13 residues. Here the CDR3 reads CASSPPGIYEQYF. CDR3 nucleotides: TGTGCCAGCTCTCCGCCGGGGATCTACGAGCAGTACTTC.

V usage is TRBV6-6 and J usage is TRBJ1-1; D might be TRBD1 (6 bases). The CDR3 runs 14 residues. The germline V gene has CDR1 MNHNY and CDR2 SVGAGI (reference sequence). The V and J ends lost 7 bases and 1 base respectively, with 13 bases between them. CDR3 bases: TGTGCCAGCATGTCCGGGACACCGAACACTGAAGCTTTCTTT. It encodes CASMSGTPNTEAFF.

The CDR3 bases are TGTGCCAGCAGCTTAGCTTCGGTCTCTCTGTTTTTT. Translating gives CASSLASVSLFF. The chain recombines TRBV7-9 with TRBJ2-2, with D hard to call. The germline V gene has CDR1 SEHNR and CDR2 FQNEAQ (reference sequence). The V end was cut by 0 bases, the J end by 14 bases, with 10 bases between. CDR3 length: 12 residues.

The chain is built from TRBV27 and TRBJ1-2, with a possible D match to TRBD1 (6 bases). Trimming stripped 5 bases from V and 0 bases from J, with 13 bases between. The CDR3 loop spans 15 amino acids. CDR1 is MNHEY and CDR2 is SMNVEV in the germline V gene (reference sequence). The CDR3 reads CASSLTGSPNYGYTF. DNA for the CDR3: TGTGCCAGCAGTCTGACAGGTTCCCCTAACTATGGCTACACCTTC.

The chain links TRBV11-2 to TRBJ1-2, with TRBD1 identical over 9 bases. CDR1 and CDR2 from the germline V gene are SGHAT and FQNNGV. The CDR3 runs 17 residues. J gave up 8 bases and V 2 bases, and 15 bases lay outside the gene matches. CDR3 region: CASSLISTGTGFGGYTF. In DNA, the CDR3 is TGTGCCAGCAGCTTAATTTCTACCGGGACAGGGTTTGGAGGCTACACCTTC.

The J gene is TRBJ1-5, the V gene TRBV7-9; 7 bases align to TRBD1. In germline, CDR1 is SEHNR, CDR2 FQNEAQ (reference sequence). Trimming cost V 5 bases and J 9 bases; bases outside gene matches: 10. The CDR3 contains 14 residues. CDR3 loop: CASSPGTEYRPQHF. The CDR3 nucleotides read TGTGCCAGCAGCCCCGGGACAGAGTACCGGCCCCAGCATTTT.

This chain connects TRBV5-6 to TRBJ1-3, with 10 nucleotides matching TRBD1. This CDR3 is 17 amino acids long. Germline-derived CDR1 and CDR2 are SGHDT and YYEEEE. V lost 2 bases and J lost 0; bases outside the gene matches: 5. In nucleotides, the CDR3 is TGTGCCAGCAGCTTCTGGACAGGGGGGCCCTCTGGAAACACCATATATTTT. It specifies CASSFWTGGPSGNTIYF. The full variable domain, completed using reference TRBV5-6 and TRBJ1-3, is DAGVTQSPTHLIKTRGQQVTLRCSPKSGHDTVSWYQQALGQGPQFIFQYYEEEERQRGNFPDRFSGHQFPNYSSELNVNALLLGDSALYLCASSFWTGGPSGNTIYFGEGSWLTVV.

V and J are TRBV12-3 or TRBV12-4 and TRBJ1-1; no clear D. CDR3 size: 12 residues. Trimming cost V 3 bases and J 5 bases, with 7 bases left between them. CDR3 sequence (DNA): TGTGCCAGCAGTTTGCCGGGGACTGAAGCTTTCTTT. Its translation: CASSLPGTEAFF.

The chain employs TRBV11-2 and TRBJ2-1, with TRBD1 as a possible D gene (6 bases). The CDR3 has 16 amino acids. Germline V gene sequence: CDR1 SGHAT, CDR2 FQNNGV. V lost 5 bases and J lost 4, with 18 bases in between. CDR3 residues: CASSLGDKVRYNEQFF. CDR3 nucleotides: TGTGCCAGCAGCCTGGGGGACAAGGTGAGGTACAATGAGCAGTTCTTC.

The chain employs TRBV7-8 and TRBJ2-1; D remains unclear. Between the trimmed V and J ends, which lost 4 bases and 1 base, there was a span of 8 bases. The germline V gene has CDR1 SGHVS and CDR2 FQNEAQ. This CDR3 has 14 residues. The CDR3 DNA is TGTGCCAGCAGCTGGCGGCGGTCCTACAATGAGCAGTTCTTC. Amino acid sequence: CASSWRRSYNEQFF. The variable domain in full, completed from reference TRBV7-8 and TRBJ2-1, reads GAGVSQSPRYKVAKRGQDVALRCDPISGHVSLFWYQQALGQGPEFLTYFQNEAQLDKSGLPSDRFFAERPEGSVSTLKIQRTQQEDSAVYLCASSWRRSYNEQFFGPGTRLTVL.

The V and J genes are TRBV2 and TRBJ1-3; perhaps TRBD1 as D (5 bases). Trimming took 3 bases from V and 0 from J, leaving 12 bases between them. The CDR3 sequence is 16 residues long. Germline V CDR1 and CDR2: SNHLY, FYNNEI. CDR3 residues: CASSDRRASSGNTIYF. CDR3 DNA: TGTGCCAGCAGTGATCGCAGGGCGAGCTCTGGAAACACCATATATTTT. Full variable domain (missing parts from reference TRBV2 and TRBJ1-3): EPEVTQTPSHQVTQMGQEVILRCVPISNHLYFYWYRQILGQKVEFLVSFYNNEISEKSEIFDDQFSVERPDGSNFTLKIRSTKLEDSAMYFCASSDRRASSGNTIYFGEGSWLTVV.

The rearrangement links TRBV3-1 (or the pseudogene TRBV3-2) to TRBJ2-7; 9 bases are shared with TRBD2. V shed 5 bases, J shed 2 bases, and the junction held 7 bases outside the gene matches. CDR3 length: 15 amino acids. Germline loops: CDR1 LGHDT, CDR2 YNNKEL (reference sequence). The CDR3 DNA reads TGTGCCAGCAGCTCCCTAGCGGGGTTTACCTACGAGCAGTACTTC. Translating it yields CASSSLAGFTYEQYF.

This chain connects TRBV5-3 to TRBJ2-2; 9 nucleotides agree with TRBD2. TRBV5-3 is an ORF, and what it does is uncertain. V was clipped by 4 bases and J by 1 base; unmatched bases: 8. The CDR3 has 17 amino acids. DNA of the CDR3: TGTGCCAGAAGCACTAGGCGGGGGGGCCGGAACACCGGGGAGCTGTTTTTT. It specifies CARSTRRGGRNTGELFF.

The rearrangement uses TRBV2 and TRBJ1-2, with TRBD1 matching 9 bases. The CDR3 sequence is 15 residues long. Trimming cost V 6 bases and J 2 bases; bases outside gene matches: 7. Germline CDR1 and CDR2: SNHLY and FYNNEI. The CDR3 loop reads CASRLGTGWNYGYTF. CDR3 in DNA: TGTGCCAGCAGACTCGGGACAGGGTGGAACTATGGCTACACCTTC.

The V gene is TRBV14, the J gene TRBJ1-1, with D unclear. Looked up from germline, CDR1 is SGHDN and CDR2 is FVKESK. V was shortened by 6 bases and J by 0 bases, with 17 bases between the two germline ends. This CDR3 contains 16 residues. CDR3 coding DNA: TGTGCCAGCAGGCGGGCGGGCAGCAAAATGAACACTGAAGCTTTCTTT. It is translated as CASRRAGSKMNTEAFF.

This chain uses TRBV4-1 with TRBJ2-4; D is possibly TRBD1 (6 bases). Germline V gene data show CDR1 as MGHRA and CDR2 as YSYEKL. The CDR3 spans 14 residues. Trimming took 4 bases from V and 7 from J, leaving 14 bases between them. The CDR3: CASSPLPDRNIQYF. The CDR3, as DNA: TGCGCCAGCAGCCCACTTCCTGACAGGAACATTCAGTACTTC.

This clone was detected a few times. This sequence joins TRBV28 and TRBJ2-2, with TRBD1 identical over 9 bases. Per germline, CDR1 MDHEN and CDR2 SYDVKM. This CDR3 has 15 residues. The V gene end was trimmed by 5 bases and the J gene end by 8 bases; junction bases not matched to a gene: 9. The CDR3 is CASSTPGTGRGELFF. CDR3 nucleotide sequence: TGTGCCAGCAGTACACCAGGGACAGGGCGGGGGGAGCTGTTTTTT.

The J gene is TRBJ2-7, the V gene TRBV29-1, with 10 bases that match TRBD1. Germline V CDR1 and CDR2: SQVTM, ANQGSEA. The CDR3 covers 13 residues. After removal of 7 bases from V and 2 bases from J, the junction contained 5 bases not matched to a gene. CDR3 coding DNA: TGCAGCGGATGGGACAGGGGCCCCTACGAGCAGTACTTC. Its translation is CSGWDRGPYEQYF.

The gene calls are TRBV19 and TRBJ1-3; D is possibly TRBD1 (5 bases). The germline gives CDR1 LNHDA, CDR2 SQIVND (reference sequence). Between the trimmed V and J ends, which lost 7 bases and 0 bases, there was a span of 16 bases. This CDR3 is built from 16 residues. The CDR3 DNA follows: TGTGCCAGTACCCCGCCAGGGTTCCTCTCTGGAAACACCATATATTTT. It is translated as CASTPPGFLSGNTIYF.

This rearrangement joins TRBV7-6 to TRBJ2-7; 11 nucleotides agree with TRBD1. V shed 5 bases and J 0 bases; nucleotides not matched to a gene: 9. From germline, CDR1 is SGHVS and CDR2 FNYEAQ. This CDR3 comprises 17 residues. The CDR3 nucleotides read TGTGCCAGCAGCCCGGAAGCCGGGACAGGGGGCTCCTACGAGCAGTACTTC. Its translation: CASSPEAGTGGSYEQYF.

The chain recombines TRBV7-6 with TRBJ1-5; 9 positions match TRBD1. The CDR3 is made up of 20 amino acids. Germline values: CDR1 SGHVS, CDR2 FNYEAQ. V was clipped by 2 bases and J by 0 bases; unmatched bases: 14. The CDR3 reads CASSLRPGQGLGDSNQPQHF. CDR3 sequence (DNA): TGTGCCAGCAGCTTACGGCCGGGACAGGGATTAGGCGATAGCAATCAGCCCCAGCATTTT.

The chain joins TRBV28 to TRBJ2-7; TRBD1 agrees at 8 bases. This CDR3 has 13 residues. Germline CDR1 and CDR2: MDHEN and SYDVKM. After removal of 6 bases from V and 6 bases from J, the junction contained 7 bases not matched to a gene. DNA of the CDR3: TGTGCCAGCAGCCTACCCGACAGGGGCGAGCAGTACTTC. This translates into CASSLPDRGEQYF.

The chain couples TRBV6-2 or TRBV6-3 to TRBJ2-7; 10 bases align to TRBD1. CDR1 is MNHEY, CDR2 SVGEGT, per germline. The CDR3 length is 17 residues. V gave up 3 bases and J gave up 2 bases; unmatched junction bases: 10. CDR3 protein: CASSYFRDRGLTYEQYF. The CDR3, as DNA: TGTGCCAGCAGTTATTTTCGGGACAGGGGATTGACCTACGAGCAGTACTTC.

The J gene is TRBJ1-2, the V gene TRBV18; 9 bases are shared with TRBD1. This CDR3 has 17 residues. Germline V gene sequence: CDR1 KGHSH, CDR2 LQKENI. With 1 base clipped from V and 4 bases from J, the junction kept 10 bases outside the gene matches. The CDR3 nucleotides read TGTGCCAGCTCACCACTAGATTCCGGGACAGGGATCTATGGCTACACCTTC. Encoded protein: CASSPLDSGTGIYGYTF.

A few counts support this clone. J is TRBJ1-2 and V is TRBV7-9; D is unresolved. The length of the CDR3 is 14 residues. V shed 5 bases and J shed 0 bases, with 10 bases lying between them. Germline values: CDR1 SEHNR, CDR2 FQNEAQ (reference sequence). Here the CDR3 reads CASSTSGANYGYTF. CDR3 DNA sequence: TGTGCCAGCAGCACTTCGGGAGCTAACTATGGCTACACCTTC.

This clone has only one observation. The rearrangement links TRBV12-3 or TRBV12-4 to TRBJ1-2; no clear D. The V and J ends lost 2 bases and 4 bases respectively, with 8 bases between them. The CDR3 loop spans 13 amino acids. CDR3 DNA: TGTGCCAGCAGTTTAAGAGGCTTCTATGGCTACACCTTC. It yields the protein CASSLRGFYGYTF.

The chain couples TRBV6-5 to TRBJ1-2, with TRBD1 identical over 7 bases. Germline V lookup: CDR1 MNHEY, CDR2 SVGAGI. The J segment lost 6 bases and the V segment lost 6 bases, leaving 13 bases of the junction unmatched. The CDR3 runs to 15 residues. This CDR3 is CASRGPDRVYDGYTF. As DNA, the CDR3 is TGTGCCAGCAGGGGCCCTGACAGGGTTTACGATGGCTACACCTTC.

V and J are TRBV5-4 and TRBJ2-7, with D possibly TRBD1 on 6 matching bases. This CDR3 comprises 15 residues. Germline CDR1 is SGHNT and CDR2 is YYREEE (reference sequence). Trimming removed 3 bases at V and 0 bases at J, with 13 bases between. The CDR3 DNA reads as TGTGCCAGCAGCTCCTCAGGGGCCAGCTCCTACGAGCAGTACTTC. Its translation: CASSSSGASSYEQYF.

The rearrangement uses TRBV5-1 and TRBJ1-2, with 11 bases that match TRBD1. This CDR3 has 14 amino acids. Per the germline V gene, CDR1 is SGHRS and CDR2 is YFSETQ. Trimming removed 4 bases from V and 4 bases from J; junction bases left unmatched: 3. This CDR3 reads CASSDGTGGYGYTF. DNA for the CDR3: TGCGCCAGCAGCGACGGGACAGGGGGCTATGGCTACACCTTC.

V and J are TRBV3-1 (or the pseudogene TRBV3-2) and TRBJ1-2; D not resolved. V shed 0 bases and J shed 8 bases, with 10 bases lying between them. CDR1 and CDR2 from the germline V gene are LGHDT and YNNKEL (reference sequence). There are 13 residues in the CDR3. CDR3 bases: TGTGCCAGCAGCCAAGATTTGGGGAGCGGCTACACCTTC. Its translation is CASSQDLGSGYTF.

The CDR3 here is CSSRTASTDTQYF. DNA for the CDR3: TGCAGCTCCCGGACAGCCAGCACAGATACGCAGTATTTT. This chain uses TRBV29-1 with TRBJ2-3; D may be TRBD1 (6 bases). The CDR3 runs 13 residues. The V gene's germline CDR1 is SQVTM and CDR2 ANQGSEA. V was shortened by 8 bases and J by 0 bases, with 12 bases between the two germline ends.